The present T cell receptor beta chain was sequenced within a study of blood T cell repertoires in COVID-19. Study information: Acute and convalescent COVID-19 specimens originated in the United States, Italy and Spain. PBMCs, B-cell-depleted T cells, or T cells were the source of the cDNA or gDNA that made up the material.

Authors' processing steps: Estimated nucleated cell counts came from reference gene primer amplification. Assay: immunoSEQ multiplex PCR; the TCRdb copy retains only in-frame clones and omits some. V, J and clone size were drawn from that table, and D and trimming were deduced from the DNA. The sample contains 90,000 to 130,000 clones, over 65% of which appear only once. The germline CDR1 and CDR2 sequences are MNHNS and SASEGT. Deletions cut 2 bases from V and 1 base from J, with 9 bases between. This CDR3 is built from 15 residues. The J gene is TRBJ2-1, the V gene TRBV6-1, with D possibly being TRBD2 (6 bases). The source material was peripheral blood. This clonotype originated in a middle-aged woman with acute or convalescent COVID-19. Written as DNA, the CDR3 is TGTGCCAGCAGTGAAATGGCGGGGTCCTACAATGAGCAGTTCTTC. It is translated as CASSEMAGSYNEQFF.